This note documents a single T cell receptor beta chain sequence. The sample is drawn from a study of blood T cell repertoires in COVID-19. Germline-derived CDR1 and CDR2 are MNHNY and SVGAGI (reference sequence). The V segment lost 3 bases and the J segment 7 bases; nucleotides outside the gene matches: 7. There are 15 residues in the CDR3. Profiling relied on immunoSEQ multiplex PCR, and the TCRdb table lists in-frame clones only, not all of them. The table lists 200,000 or so clones, approximately 85% of them singletons, with 3% to 4% in the top ten. The specimen sequenced was peripheral blood. The chain carries TRBV6-6 and TRBJ2-1; 9 nucleotides agree with TRBD1. This TCR was sampled from a man between 60 and 75 years old with acute or convalescent COVID-19. This CDR3 is CASSYSGTGLNEQFF. In nucleotides, the CDR3 is TGTGCCAGCAGTTATTCCGGGACAGGGTTGAATGAGCAGTTCTTC.